This T cell receptor beta chain was identified in a study of T cell responses to AZD1222 COVID-19 vaccine. Study-wide results and limits: Only after the peak T cell response were repertoires sampled. It was only a handful of AZD1222 recipients who were seropositive at baseline. The study found vaccine-associated CD4 TCRs spanning spike, dominant at 160-218 and 743-854.

Second-dose timings of about 4 or about 12 weeks were pooled. Produced via immunoSEQ multiplex PCR; TCRdb's table is partial and in-frame only. The table includes around 140,000 clones, more than 85% detected once. A remark on this clone: Its target is unknown.

The CDR3 is made up of 16 amino acids. V was clipped by 2 bases and J by 1 base, with 14 bases between them. Germline V gives CDR1 MNHEY, CDR2 SMNVEV (reference sequence). This TCR was sampled from an adult who received the AZD1222 COVID-19 vaccine. The sample in question was peripheral blood, obtained 28 days after the second AZD1222 dose. The genes are TRBV27 and TRBJ1-1, with D tentatively TRBD1 (5 bases). This CDR3 reads CASSLDPGRGNTEAFF. Written as DNA, the CDR3 is TGTGCCAGCAGTTTAGATCCGGGGCGAGGGAACACTGAAGCTTTCTTT.